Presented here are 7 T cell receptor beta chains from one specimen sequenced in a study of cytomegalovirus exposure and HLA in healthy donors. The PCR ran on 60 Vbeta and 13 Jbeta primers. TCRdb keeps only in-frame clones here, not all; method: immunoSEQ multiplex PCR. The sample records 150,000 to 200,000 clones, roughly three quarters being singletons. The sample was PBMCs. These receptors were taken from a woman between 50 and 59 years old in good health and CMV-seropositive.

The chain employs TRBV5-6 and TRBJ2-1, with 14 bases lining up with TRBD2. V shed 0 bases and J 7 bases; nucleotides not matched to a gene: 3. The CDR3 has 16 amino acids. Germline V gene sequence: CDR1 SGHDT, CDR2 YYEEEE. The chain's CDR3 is CASSLGLAGGRNEQFF. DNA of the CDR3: TGTGCCAGCAGCTTGGGACTAGCGGGGGGGCGTAATGAGCAGTTCTTC.

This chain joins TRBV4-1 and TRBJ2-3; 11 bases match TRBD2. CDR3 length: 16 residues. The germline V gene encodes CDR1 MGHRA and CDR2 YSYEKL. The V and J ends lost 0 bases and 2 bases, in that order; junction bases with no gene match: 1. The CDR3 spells CASSQEGLAATDTQYF. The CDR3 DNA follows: TGCGCCAGCAGCCAAGAGGGACTAGCGGCCACAGATACGCAGTATTTT.

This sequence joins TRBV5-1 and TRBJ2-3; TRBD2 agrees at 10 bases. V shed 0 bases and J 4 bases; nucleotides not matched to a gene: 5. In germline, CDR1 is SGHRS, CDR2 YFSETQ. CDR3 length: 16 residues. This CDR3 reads CASSLGATSGADTQYF. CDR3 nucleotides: TGCGCCAGCAGCTTGGGGGCAACTAGCGGGGCAGATACGCAGTATTTT.

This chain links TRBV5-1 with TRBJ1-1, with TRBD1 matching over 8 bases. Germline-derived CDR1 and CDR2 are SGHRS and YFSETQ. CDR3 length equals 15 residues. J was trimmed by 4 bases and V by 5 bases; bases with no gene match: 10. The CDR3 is CASSFPGGVVTEAFF. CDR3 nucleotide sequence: TGCGCCAGCAGTTTTCCAGGGGGCGTGGTCACTGAAGCTTTCTTT.

CDR3 sequence: CASSYPRTGNSPLHF. CDR3 DNA: TGTGCCAGCAGTTACCCACGGACGGGGAATTCACCCCTCCACTTT. This rearrangement joins TRBV6-6 to TRBJ1-6; D ambiguous. Trimming took 2 bases from V and 7 from J, leaving 12 bases between them. The germline gives CDR1 MNHNY, CDR2 SVGAGI (reference sequence). This CDR3 comprises 15 residues.

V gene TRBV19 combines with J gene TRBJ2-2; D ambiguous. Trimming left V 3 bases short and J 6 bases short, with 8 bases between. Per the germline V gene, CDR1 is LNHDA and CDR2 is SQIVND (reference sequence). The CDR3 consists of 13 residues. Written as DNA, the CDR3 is TGTGCCAGTAGTATGGTGAGCCCCGGGGAGCTGTTTTTT. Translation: CASSMVSPGELFF.

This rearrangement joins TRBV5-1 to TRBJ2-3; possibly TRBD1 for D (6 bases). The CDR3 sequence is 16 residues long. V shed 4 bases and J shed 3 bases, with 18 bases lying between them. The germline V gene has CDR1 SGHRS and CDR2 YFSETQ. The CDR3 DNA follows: TGCGCCAGCAGCCCCTGGGACACCCGTGGGACAGATACGCAGTATTTT. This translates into CASSPWDTRGTDTQYF. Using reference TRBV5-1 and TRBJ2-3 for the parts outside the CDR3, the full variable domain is KAGVTQTPRYLIKTRGQQVTLSCSPISGHRSVSWYQQTPGQGLQFLFEYFSETQRNKGNFPGRFSGRQFSNSRSEMNVSTLELGDSALYLCASSPWDTRGTDTQYFGPGTRLTVL.